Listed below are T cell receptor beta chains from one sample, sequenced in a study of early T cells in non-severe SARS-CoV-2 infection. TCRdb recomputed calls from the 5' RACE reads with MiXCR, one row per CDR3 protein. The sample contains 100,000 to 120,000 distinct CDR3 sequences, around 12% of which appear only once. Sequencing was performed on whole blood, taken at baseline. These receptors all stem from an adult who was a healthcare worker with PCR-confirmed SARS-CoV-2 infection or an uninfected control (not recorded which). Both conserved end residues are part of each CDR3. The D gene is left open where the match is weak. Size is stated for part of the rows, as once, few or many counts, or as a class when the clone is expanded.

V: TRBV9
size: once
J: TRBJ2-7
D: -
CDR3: CASSVSGTGEQYF
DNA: TGTGCCAGCAGCGTTTCTGGGACTGGGGAGCAGTACTTC

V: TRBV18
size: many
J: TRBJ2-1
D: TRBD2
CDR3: CASSPFKILAGGDNEQFF
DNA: TGTGCCAGCTCACCGTTTAAAATACTAGCGGGAGGGGATAATGAGCAGTTCTTC

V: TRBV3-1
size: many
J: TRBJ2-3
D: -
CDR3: CASSQYSTDTQYF
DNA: TGTGCCAGCAGCCAATATAGCACAGATACGCAGTATTTT

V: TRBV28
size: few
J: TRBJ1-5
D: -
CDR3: CASSRGEYSNQPQHF
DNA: TGTGCCAGCAGCCGCGGCGAGTATAGCAATCAGCCCCAGCATTTT

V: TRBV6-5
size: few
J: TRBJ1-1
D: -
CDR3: CASSYRGYSPNTEAFF
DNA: TGTGCCAGCAGTTACAGAGGTTATTCTCCGAACACTGAAGCTTTCTTT

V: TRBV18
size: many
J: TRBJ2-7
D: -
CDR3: CASSFARDSYEQYF
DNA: TGTGCCAGCTCATTCGCGCGGGACAGCTACGAGCAGTACTTC

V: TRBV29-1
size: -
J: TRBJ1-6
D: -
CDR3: CSVQISYNSPLHF
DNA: TGCAGCGTACAGATTTCCTATAATTCACCCCTCCACTTT

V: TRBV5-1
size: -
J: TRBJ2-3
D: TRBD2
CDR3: CASKTSGSTDTQYF
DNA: TGCGCCAGCAAAACTAGCGGGAGCACAGATACGCAGTATTTT

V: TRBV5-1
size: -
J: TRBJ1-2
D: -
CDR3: CASSLAPVYGYTF
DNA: TGCGCCAGCAGCTTGGCACCGGTCTATGGCTACACCTTC

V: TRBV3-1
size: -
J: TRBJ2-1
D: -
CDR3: CASSQTRNSYNEQFF
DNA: TGTGCCAGCAGCCAAACCAGGAATAGTTACAATGAGCAGTTCTTC

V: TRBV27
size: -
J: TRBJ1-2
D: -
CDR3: CASSSTAFPNYGYTF
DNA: TGTGCCAGCAGTTCCACGGCATTTCCTAACTATGGCTACACCTTC

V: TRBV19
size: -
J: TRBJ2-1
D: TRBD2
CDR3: CASSTLAGGHNEQFF
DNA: TGTGCCAGTAGTACCCTAGCGGGGGGCCACAATGAGCAGTTCTTC

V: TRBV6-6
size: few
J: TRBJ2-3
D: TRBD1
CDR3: CASREGQGGADTQYF
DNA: TGTGCCAGCAGGGAGGGACAGGGGGGTGCAGATACGCAGTATTTT

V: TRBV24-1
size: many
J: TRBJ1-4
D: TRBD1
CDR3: CATSDPGQGGEKLFF
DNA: TGTGCCACCAGTGACCCCGGACAGGGTGGCGAAAAACTGTTTTTT

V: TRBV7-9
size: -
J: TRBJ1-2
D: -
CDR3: CASSLPQGFPERGYTF
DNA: TGTGCCAGCAGCTTACCCCAGGGATTTCCAGAACGGGGCTACACCTTC

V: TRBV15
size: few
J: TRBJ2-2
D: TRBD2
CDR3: CATSRGVTSGYTGELFF
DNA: TGTGCCACCAGCAGAGGTGTGACTAGCGGCTACACCGGGGAGCTGTTTTTT

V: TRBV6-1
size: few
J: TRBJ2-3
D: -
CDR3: CAAVRGPTDTQYF
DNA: TGTGCCGCTGTCAGGGGACCCACAGATACGCAGTATTTT

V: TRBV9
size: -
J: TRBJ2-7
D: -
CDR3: CASSVEGGTAYEQYF
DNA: TGTGCCAGCAGCGTAGAGGGCGGAACAGCCTACGAGCAGTACTTC

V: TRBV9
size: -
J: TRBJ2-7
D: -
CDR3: CASSLDMGSYEQYF
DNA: TGTGCCAGCAGCCTGGACATGGGCTCCTACGAGCAGTACTTC

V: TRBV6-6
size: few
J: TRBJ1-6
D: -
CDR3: CASSPHGNSPLHF
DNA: TGTGCCAGCAGTCCACACGGGAACTCACCCCTCCACTTT

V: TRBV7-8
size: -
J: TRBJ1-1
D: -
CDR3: CASSLERREKAFF
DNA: TGTGCCAGCAGCTTAGAACGGAGAGAAAAAGCTTTCTTT

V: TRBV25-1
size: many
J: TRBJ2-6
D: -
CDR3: CASSELSPSGANVLTF
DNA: TGTGCCAGCAGTGAATTGAGCCCCTCTGGGGCCAACGTCCTGACTTTC

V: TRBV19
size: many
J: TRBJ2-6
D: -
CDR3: CASGQRESGANVLTF
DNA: TGTGCCAGTGGGCAGAGGGAATCTGGGGCCAACGTCCTGACTTTC

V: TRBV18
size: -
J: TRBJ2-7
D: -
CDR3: CASSPAGRTYEQYF
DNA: TGTGCCAGCTCACCGGCAGGTAGGACCTACGAGCAGTACTTC

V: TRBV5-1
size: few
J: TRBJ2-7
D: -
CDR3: CASSFDNTYEQYF
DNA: TGCGCCAGCAGCTTTGACAACACCTACGAGCAGTACTTC

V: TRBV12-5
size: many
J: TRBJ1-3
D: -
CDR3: CASGLVRNFYSGNTIYF
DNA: TGTGCTAGTGGTTTGGTACGGAACTTTTACTCTGGAAACACCATATATTTT

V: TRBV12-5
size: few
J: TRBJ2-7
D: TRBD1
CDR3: CASGSGQGAYEQYF
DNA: TGTGCTAGTGGTTCGGGACAGGGAGCCTACGAGCAGTACTTC

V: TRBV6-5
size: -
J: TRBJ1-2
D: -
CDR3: CASNQGGGYTF
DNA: TGTGCCAGCAACCAGGGCGGCGGCTACACCTTC

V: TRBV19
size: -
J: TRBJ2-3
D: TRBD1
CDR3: CASSKPGAGGYWTDTQYF
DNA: TGTGCCAGTAGTAAACCTGGAGCAGGGGGATATTGGACAGATACGCAGTATTTT

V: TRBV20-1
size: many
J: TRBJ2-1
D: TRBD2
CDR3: CSARDLAGSYNEQFF
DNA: TGCAGTGCTAGAGATCTAGCGGGATCCTACAATGAGCAGTTCTTC

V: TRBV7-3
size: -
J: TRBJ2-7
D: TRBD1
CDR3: CASSLTGTGSAEQYF
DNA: TGTGCCAGCAGCCTAACGGGGACAGGGTCCGCCGAGCAGTACTTC

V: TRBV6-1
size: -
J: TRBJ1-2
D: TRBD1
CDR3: CASSERTGGIYGYTF
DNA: TGTGCCAGCAGTGAACGGACAGGGGGGATCTATGGCTACACCTTC

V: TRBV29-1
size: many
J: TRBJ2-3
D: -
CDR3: CSVDGTGTDTQYF
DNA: TGCAGCGTTGATGGTACAGGCACAGATACGCAGTATTTT

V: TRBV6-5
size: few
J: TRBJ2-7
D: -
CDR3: CASSQGGYDEQYF
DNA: TGTGCCAGCTCCCAGGGGGGATACGACGAGCAGTACTTC

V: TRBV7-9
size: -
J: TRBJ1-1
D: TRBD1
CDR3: CASSLFGTGRNTEAFF
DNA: TGTGCCAGCAGCTTATTCGGGACAGGCAGGAACACTGAAGCTTTCTTT

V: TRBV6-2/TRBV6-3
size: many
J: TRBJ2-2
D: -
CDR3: CASTRGDTGELFF
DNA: TGCGCCAGCACCAGGGGTGACACCGGGGAGCTGTTTTTT

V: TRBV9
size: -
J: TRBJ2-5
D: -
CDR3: CASSTTGRQETQYF
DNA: TGTGCCAGCAGCACGACAGGCCGACAAGAGACCCAGTACTTC

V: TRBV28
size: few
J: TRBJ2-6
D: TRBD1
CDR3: CASRPLTGVPGANVLTF
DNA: TGTGCCAGCAGGCCACTAACAGGGGTCCCCGGGGCCAACGTCCTGACTTTC

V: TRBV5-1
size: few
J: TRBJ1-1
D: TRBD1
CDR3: CASSFGQGGTEAFF
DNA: TGCGCCAGCAGCTTCGGACAGGGGGGCACTGAAGCTTTCTTT

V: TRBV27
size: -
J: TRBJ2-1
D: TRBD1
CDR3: CASRPTGGGRNEQFF
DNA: TGTGCCAGCAGACCCACAGGGGGAGGTAGGAATGAGCAGTTCTTC

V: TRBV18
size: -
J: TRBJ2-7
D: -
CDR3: CASSPAGFYEQYF
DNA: TGTGCCAGCTCACCAGCAGGGTTCTACGAGCAGTACTTC

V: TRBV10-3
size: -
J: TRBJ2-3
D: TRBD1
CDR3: CAISGEQGEDTQYF
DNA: TGTGCCATCAGTGGAGAACAGGGGGAAGATACGCAGTATTTT

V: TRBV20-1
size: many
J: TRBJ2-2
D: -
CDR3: CSARRRGRTGELFF
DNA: TGCAGTGCTAGGCGTAGGGGACGCACCGGGGAGCTGTTTTTT

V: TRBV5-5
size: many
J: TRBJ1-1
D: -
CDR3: CASSLGAGRSGPEAFF
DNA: TGTGCCAGCAGCCTGGGGGCGGGGCGAAGCGGCCCTGAAGCTTTCTTT

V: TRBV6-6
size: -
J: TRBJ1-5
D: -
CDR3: CASSYSTWAIFNQPQHF
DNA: TGTGCCAGCAGTTACTCGACCTGGGCGATCTTCAATCAGCCCCAGCATTTT

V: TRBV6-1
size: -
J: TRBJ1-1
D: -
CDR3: CASSDLRGGRTEAFF
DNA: TGTGCCAGCAGCGACTTGCGAGGAGGGCGTACTGAAGCTTTCTTT

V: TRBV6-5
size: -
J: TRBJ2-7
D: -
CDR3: CASSYQGQTYEQYF
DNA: TGTGCCAGCAGTTACCAAGGACAGACCTACGAGCAGTACTTC

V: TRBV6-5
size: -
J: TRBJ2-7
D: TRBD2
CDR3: CASSSRWTSGYEQYF
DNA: TGTGCCAGCAGTTCACGGTGGACTAGCGGTTACGAGCAGTACTTC

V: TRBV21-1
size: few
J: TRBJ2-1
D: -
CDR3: CASMCRREAYNEQFF
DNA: TGTGCCAGCATGTGCCGGCGGGAGGCCTACAATGAGCAGTTCTTC

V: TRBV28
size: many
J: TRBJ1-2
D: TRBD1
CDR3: CASSRTGKYGYTF
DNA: TGTGCCAGCAGCCGGACAGGAAAGTATGGCTACACCTTC

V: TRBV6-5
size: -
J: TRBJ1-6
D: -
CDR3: CASSSLKVGQGNSPLHF
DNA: TGTGCCAGCAGTTCCCTCAAAGTGGGGCAGGGTAATTCACCCCTCCACTTT